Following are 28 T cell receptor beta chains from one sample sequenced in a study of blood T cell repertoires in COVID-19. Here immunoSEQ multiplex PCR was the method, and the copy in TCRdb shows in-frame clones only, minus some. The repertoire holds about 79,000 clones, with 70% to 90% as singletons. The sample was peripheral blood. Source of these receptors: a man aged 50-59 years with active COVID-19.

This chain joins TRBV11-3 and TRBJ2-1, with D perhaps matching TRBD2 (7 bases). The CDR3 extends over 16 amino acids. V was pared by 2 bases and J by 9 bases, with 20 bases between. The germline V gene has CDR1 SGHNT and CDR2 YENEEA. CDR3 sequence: CASSLPPGGPPSEQFF. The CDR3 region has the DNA TGTGCCAGCAGCTTACCCCCGGGGGGCCCTCCAAGTGAGCAGTTCTTC.

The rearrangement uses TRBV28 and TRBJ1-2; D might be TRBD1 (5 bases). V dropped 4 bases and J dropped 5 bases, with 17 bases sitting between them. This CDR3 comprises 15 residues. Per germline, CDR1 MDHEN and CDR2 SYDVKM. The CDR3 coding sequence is TGTGCCAGCAGTTCCCTCCTGATAGGGGTATATGGCTACACCTTC. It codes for CASSSLLIGVYGYTF.

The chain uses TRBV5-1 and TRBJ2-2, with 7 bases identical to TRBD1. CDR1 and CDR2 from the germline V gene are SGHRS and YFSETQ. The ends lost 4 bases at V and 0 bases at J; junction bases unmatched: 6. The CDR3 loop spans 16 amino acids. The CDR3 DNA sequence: TGCGCCAGCAGCGTGGGACAGAAAACGAACACCGGGGAGCTGTTTTTT. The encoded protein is CASSVGQKTNTGELFF.

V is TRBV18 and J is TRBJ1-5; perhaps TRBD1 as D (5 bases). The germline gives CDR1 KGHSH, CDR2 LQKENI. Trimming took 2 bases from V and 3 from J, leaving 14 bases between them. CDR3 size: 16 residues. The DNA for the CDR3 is TGTGCCAGCTCACCAAATGCAGCAGGGAACAATCAGCCCCAGCATTTT. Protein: CASSPNAAGNNQPQHF.

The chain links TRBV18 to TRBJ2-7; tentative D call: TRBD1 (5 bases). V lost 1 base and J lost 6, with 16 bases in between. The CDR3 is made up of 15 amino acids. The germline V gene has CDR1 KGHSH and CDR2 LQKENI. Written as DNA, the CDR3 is TGTGCCAGCTCACCACTGACAGACCGGCCTTCCGAGCAGTACTTC. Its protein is CASSPLTDRPSEQYF.

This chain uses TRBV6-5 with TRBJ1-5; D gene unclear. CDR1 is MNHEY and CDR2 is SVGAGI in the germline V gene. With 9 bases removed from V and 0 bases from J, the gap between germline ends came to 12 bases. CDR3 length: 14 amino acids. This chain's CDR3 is CASSNGNSNQPQHF. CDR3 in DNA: TGTGCCAGTTCAAACGGGAATAGCAATCAGCCCCAGCATTTT.

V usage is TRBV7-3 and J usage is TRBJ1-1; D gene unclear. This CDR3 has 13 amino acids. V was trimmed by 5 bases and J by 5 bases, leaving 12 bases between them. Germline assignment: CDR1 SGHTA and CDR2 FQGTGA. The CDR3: CASSATPGTEAFF. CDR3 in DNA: TGTGCCAGCAGCGCGACCCCGGGGACTGAAGCTTTCTTT. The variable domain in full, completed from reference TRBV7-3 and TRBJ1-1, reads GAGVSQTPSNKVTEKGKYVELRCDPISGHTALYWYRQSLGQGPEFLIYFQGTGAADDSGLPNDRFFAVRPEGSVSTLKIQRTERGDSAVYLCASSATPGTEAFFGQGTRLTVV.

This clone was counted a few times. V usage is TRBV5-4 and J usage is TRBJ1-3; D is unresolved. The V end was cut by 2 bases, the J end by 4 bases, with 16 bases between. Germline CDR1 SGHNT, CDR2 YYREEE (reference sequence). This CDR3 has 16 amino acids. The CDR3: CASSFGIGESGNTIYF. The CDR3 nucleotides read TGTGCCAGCAGCTTCGGGATAGGAGAGTCCGGAAACACCATATATTTT.

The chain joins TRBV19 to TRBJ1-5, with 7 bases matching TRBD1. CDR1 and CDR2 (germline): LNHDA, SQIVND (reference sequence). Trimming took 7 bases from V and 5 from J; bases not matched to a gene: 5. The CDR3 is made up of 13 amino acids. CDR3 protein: CASNSDRYQPQHF. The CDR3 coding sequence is TGTGCCAGTAATTCGGACAGGTATCAGCCCCAGCATTTT.

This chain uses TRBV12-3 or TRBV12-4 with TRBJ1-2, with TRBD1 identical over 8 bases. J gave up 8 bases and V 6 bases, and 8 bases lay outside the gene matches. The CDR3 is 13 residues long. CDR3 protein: CASSYQGAGGYTF. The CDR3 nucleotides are TGTGCCAGCAGCTACCAGGGGGCCGGAGGCTACACCTTC.

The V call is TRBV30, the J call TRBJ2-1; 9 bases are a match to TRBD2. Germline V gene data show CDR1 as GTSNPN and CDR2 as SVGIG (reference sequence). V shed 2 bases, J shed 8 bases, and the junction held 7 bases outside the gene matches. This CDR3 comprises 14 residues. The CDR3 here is CAWSNAAGGDEQFF. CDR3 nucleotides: TGTGCCTGGAGTAATGCAGCGGGGGGCGATGAGCAGTTCTTC.

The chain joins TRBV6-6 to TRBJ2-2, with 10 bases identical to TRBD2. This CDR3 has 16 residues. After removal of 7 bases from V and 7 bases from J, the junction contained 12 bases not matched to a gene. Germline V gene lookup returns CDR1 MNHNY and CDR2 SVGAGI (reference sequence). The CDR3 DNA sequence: TGTGCCAGCACTCCAGGCCAGCGGGGGGGCCACGGGGAGCTGTTTTTT. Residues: CASTPGQRGGHGELFF.

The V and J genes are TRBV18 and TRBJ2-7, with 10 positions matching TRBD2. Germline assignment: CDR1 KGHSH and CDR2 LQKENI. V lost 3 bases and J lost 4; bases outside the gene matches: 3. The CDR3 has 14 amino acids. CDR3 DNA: TGTGCCAGCTCACCCGGGACTAGCGAGTACGAGCAGTACTTC. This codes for CASSPGTSEYEQYF.

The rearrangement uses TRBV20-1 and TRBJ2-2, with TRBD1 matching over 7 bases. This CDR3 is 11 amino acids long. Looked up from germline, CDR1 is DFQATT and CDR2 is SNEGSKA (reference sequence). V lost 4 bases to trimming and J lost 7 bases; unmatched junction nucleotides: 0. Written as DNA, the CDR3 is TGCAGTGCTACAGGGGGCGGGGAGCTGTTTTTT. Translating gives CSATGGGELFF.

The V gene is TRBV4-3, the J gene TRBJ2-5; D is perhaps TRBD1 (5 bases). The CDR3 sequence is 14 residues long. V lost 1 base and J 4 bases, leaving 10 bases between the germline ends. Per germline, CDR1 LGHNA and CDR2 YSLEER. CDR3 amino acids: CASSQVGRTETQYF. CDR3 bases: TGCGCCAGCAGCCAAGTGGGGCGTACAGAGACCCAGTACTTC.

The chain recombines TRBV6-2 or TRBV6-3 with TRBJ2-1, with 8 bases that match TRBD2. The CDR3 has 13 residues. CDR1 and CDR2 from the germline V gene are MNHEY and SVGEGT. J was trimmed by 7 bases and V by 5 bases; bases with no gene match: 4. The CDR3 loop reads CASSRTSLNEQFF. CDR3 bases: TGTGCCAGCAGTAGGACTAGCTTAAATGAGCAGTTCTTC.

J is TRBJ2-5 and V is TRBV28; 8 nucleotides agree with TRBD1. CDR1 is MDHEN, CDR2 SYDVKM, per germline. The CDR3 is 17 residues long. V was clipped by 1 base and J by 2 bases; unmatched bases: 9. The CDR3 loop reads CASSLYLGTGPQETQYF. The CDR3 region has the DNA TGTGCCAGCAGTTTATACCTCGGGACAGGCCCGCAAGAGACCCAGTACTTC.

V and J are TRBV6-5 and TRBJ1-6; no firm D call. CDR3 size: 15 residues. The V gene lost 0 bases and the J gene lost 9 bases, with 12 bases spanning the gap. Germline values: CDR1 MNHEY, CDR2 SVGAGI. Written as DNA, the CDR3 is TGTGCCAGCAGTTACTCGGGCCGGCGTGGTTCACCCCTCCACTTT. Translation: CASSYSGRRGSPLHF.

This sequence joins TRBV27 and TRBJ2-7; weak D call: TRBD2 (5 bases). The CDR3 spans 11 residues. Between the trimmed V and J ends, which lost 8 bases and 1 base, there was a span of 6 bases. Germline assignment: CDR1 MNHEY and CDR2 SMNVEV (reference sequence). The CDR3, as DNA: TGTGCCAGCGGACTTTCCTACGAGCAGTACTTC. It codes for CASGLSYEQYF.

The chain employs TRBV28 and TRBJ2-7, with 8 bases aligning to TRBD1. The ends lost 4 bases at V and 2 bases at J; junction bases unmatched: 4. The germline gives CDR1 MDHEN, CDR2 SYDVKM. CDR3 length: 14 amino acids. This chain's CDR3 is CASSSGTGTYEQYF. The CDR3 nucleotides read TGTGCCAGCAGTTCAGGGACAGGTACCTACGAGCAGTACTTC.

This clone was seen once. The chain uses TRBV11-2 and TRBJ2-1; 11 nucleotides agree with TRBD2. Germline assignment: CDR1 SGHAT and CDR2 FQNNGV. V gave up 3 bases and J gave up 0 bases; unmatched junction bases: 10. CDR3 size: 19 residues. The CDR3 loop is CASSFVEAGLAVSYNEQFF. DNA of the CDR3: TGTGCCAGCAGCTTCGTAGAGGCGGGACTAGCGGTCTCCTACAATGAGCAGTTCTTC.

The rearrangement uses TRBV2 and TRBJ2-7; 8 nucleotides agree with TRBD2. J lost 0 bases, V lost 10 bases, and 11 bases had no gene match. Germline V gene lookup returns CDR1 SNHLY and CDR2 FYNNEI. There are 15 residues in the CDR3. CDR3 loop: CATGGTSGYSYEQYF. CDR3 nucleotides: TGTGCCACTGGGGGAACTAGCGGTTACTCCTACGAGCAGTACTTC. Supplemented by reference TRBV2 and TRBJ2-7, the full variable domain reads EPEVTQTPSHQVTQMGQEVILRCVPISNHLYFYWYRQILGQKVEFLVSFYNNEISEKSEIFDDQFSVERPDGSNFTLKIRSTKLEDSAMYFCATGGTSGYSYEQYFGPGTRLTVT.

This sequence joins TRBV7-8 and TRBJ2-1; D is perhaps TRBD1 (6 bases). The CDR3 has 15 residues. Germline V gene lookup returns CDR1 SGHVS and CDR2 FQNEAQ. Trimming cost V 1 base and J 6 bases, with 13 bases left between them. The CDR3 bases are TGTGCCAGCAGCTTAGGACAGGCGCCCGGCAATGAGCAGTTCTTC. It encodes CASSLGQAPGNEQFF.

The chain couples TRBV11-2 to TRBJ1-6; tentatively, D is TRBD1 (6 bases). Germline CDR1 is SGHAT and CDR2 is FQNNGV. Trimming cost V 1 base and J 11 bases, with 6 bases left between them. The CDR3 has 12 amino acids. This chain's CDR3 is CASSLGGPPLHF. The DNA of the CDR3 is TGTGCCAGCAGCTTAGGGGGGCCACCCCTCCACTTT.

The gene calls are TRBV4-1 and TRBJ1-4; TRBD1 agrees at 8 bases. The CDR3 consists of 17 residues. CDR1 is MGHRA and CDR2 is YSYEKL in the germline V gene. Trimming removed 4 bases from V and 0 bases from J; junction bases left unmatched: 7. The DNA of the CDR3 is TGCGCCAGCAGCCGGAAGGGACAGGAAGCAACTAATGAAAAACTGTTTTTT. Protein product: CASSRKGQEATNEKLFF.

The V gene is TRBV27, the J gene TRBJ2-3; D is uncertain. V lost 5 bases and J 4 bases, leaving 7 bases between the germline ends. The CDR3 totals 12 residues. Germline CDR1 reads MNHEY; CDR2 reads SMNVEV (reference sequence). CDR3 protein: CASSMTPDTQYF. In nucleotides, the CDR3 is TGTGCCAGCAGTATGACTCCAGATACGCAGTATTTT.

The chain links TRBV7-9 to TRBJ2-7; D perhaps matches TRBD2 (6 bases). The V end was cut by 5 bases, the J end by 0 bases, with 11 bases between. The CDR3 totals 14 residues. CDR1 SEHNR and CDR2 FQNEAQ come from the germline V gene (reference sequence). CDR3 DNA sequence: TGTGCCAGCAGCCCCGGGGGAAGCTCCTACGAGCAGTACTTC. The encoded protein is CASSPGGSSYEQYF. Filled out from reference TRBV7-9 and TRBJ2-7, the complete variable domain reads DTGVSQNPRHKITKRGQNVTFRCDPISEHNRLYWYRQTLGQGPEFLTYFQNEAQLEKSRLLSDRFSAERPKGSFSTLEIQRTEQGDSAMYLCASSPGGSSYEQYFGPGTRLTVT.

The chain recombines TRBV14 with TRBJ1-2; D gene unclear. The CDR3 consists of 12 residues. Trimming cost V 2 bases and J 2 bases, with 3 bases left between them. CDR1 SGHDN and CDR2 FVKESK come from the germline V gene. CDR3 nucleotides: TGTGCCAGCAGCCAATCGAACTATGGCTACACCTTC. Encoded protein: CASSQSNYGYTF. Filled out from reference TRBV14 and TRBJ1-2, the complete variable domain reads EAGVTQFPSHSVIEKGQTVTLRCDPISGHDNLYWYRRVMGKEIKFLLHFVKESKQDESGMPNNRFLAERTGGTYSTLKVQPAELEDSGVYFCASSQSNYGYTFGSGTRLTVV.